These 21 T cell receptor beta chains originate from one sample sequenced in a study of T cell responses to AZD1222 COVID-19 vaccine. Profiling relied on immunoSEQ multiplex PCR, and the TCRdb table lists in-frame clones only, not all of them. The table shows 100,000 to 150,000 clones, with about 92% occurring only once. The material sequenced was peripheral blood, taken 28 days after the second AZD1222 dose. The receptors stem from an adult who received the AZD1222 COVID-19 vaccine.

This chain connects TRBV6-6 to TRBJ1-5; D is uncertain. Trimming pared 6 bases from V and 3 bases from J, leaving 9 bases between. The CDR3 spans 13 residues. Per germline, CDR1 MNHNY and CDR2 SVGAGI (reference sequence). The CDR3 nucleotides are TGTGCCAGCAGCCCGGACCTCAATCAGCCCCAGCATTTT. Protein sequence: CASSPDLNQPQHF.

The chain uses TRBV27 and TRBJ2-1; D is undetermined. Germline CDR1 is MNHEY and CDR2 is SMNVEV (reference sequence). The CDR3 spans 15 residues. V was trimmed by 2 bases and J by 3 bases, leaving 11 bases between them. CDR3: CASSLDGPNYNEQFF. Written as DNA, the CDR3 is TGTGCCAGCAGTTTAGACGGGCCCAACTACAATGAGCAGTTCTTC.

This chain connects TRBV24-1 to TRBJ2-3, with 7 positions matching TRBD2. Germline V gene lookup returns CDR1 KGHDR and CDR2 SFDVKD. The J segment lost 2 bases and the V segment lost 5 bases, leaving 9 bases of the junction unmatched. This CDR3 region has 16 residues. The CDR3 loop is CATSAIGLADTDTQYF. For the CDR3, the DNA is TGTGCCACCAGTGCTATAGGGCTAGCGGACACAGATACGCAGTATTTT.

The rearrangement joins TRBV11-3 to TRBJ1-1, with D uncertain. The CDR3 has 15 amino acids. The V gene's germline CDR1 is SGHNT and CDR2 YENEEA. The V and J ends lost 1 base and 2 bases respectively, with 11 bases between them. This CDR3 reads CASSLGSHPNTEAFF. DNA for the CDR3: TGTGCCAGCAGCTTAGGGTCTCACCCTAACACTGAAGCTTTCTTT.

This clone was observed a single time. The V and J genes are TRBV28 and TRBJ1-1, with TRBD1 matching 8 bases. The CDR3 is 13 residues long. Germline assignment: CDR1 MDHEN and CDR2 SYDVKM. V lost 6 bases to trimming and J lost 6 bases; unmatched junction nucleotides: 6. Here the CDR3 DNA reads TGTGCCAGCAGACACCCGGACAGGGCTGAAGCTTTCTTT. Translating it yields CASRHPDRAEAFF.

V and J are TRBV7-6 and TRBJ1-4; D is ambiguous. The CDR3 length is 15 residues. Germline V lookup: CDR1 SGHVS, CDR2 FNYEAQ. The V end was cut by 6 bases, the J end by 4 bases, with 15 bases between. The CDR3 DNA reads as TGTGCCAGCAGTTCCCTGTATGGCAGTAATGAAAAACTGTTTTTT. It codes for CASSSLYGSNEKLFF.

V is TRBV28 and J is TRBJ1-6; the D is unclear. The V gene lost 6 bases and the J gene lost 8 bases, with 8 bases spanning the gap. The germline gives CDR1 MDHEN, CDR2 SYDVKM. The CDR3 loop spans 12 amino acids. CDR3 sequence reads: CASSPPDSPLHF. The CDR3 DNA reads TGTGCCAGCAGCCCCCCGGATTCACCCCTCCACTTT.

This chain joins TRBV2 and TRBJ2-3; 14 bases are a match to TRBD2. This CDR3 has 16 residues. V lost 5 bases and J lost 6; bases outside the gene matches: 7. Germline assignment: CDR1 SNHLY and CDR2 FYNNEI. This CDR3 reads CASSLGLAGDLDTQYF. In DNA, the CDR3 is TGTGCCAGCAGTCTGGGACTAGCGGGAGATTTGGATACGCAGTATTTT.

In its sample, this clone was seen once. This chain links TRBV28 with TRBJ1-2; 12 bases align to TRBD1. The V and J ends lost 4 bases and 2 bases, in that order; junction bases with no gene match: 8. The germline gives CDR1 MDHEN, CDR2 SYDVKM. CDR3 length: 17 residues. CDR3 nucleotide sequence: TGTGCCAGCAGTTCCGGGACAGGGGGCGCCCCAAACTATGGCTACACCTTC. Protein sequence: CASSSGTGGAPNYGYTF.

This rearrangement joins TRBV11-3 to TRBJ2-2; D gene unclear. Germline V gene lookup returns CDR1 SGHNT and CDR2 YENEEA. V shed 4 bases and J shed 6 bases, with 9 bases lying between them. The CDR3 extends over 13 amino acids. The CDR3 loop is CASSYSVAGELFF. The CDR3 DNA is TGTGCCAGCAGCTACTCGGTAGCCGGGGAGCTGTTTTTT.

The chain recombines TRBV6-5 with TRBJ1-3; D may be TRBD2 (6 bases). The J call is in doubt because the DNA end fits TRBJ2-2 better. Germline CDR1 reads MNHEY; CDR2 reads SVGAGI. There are 15 residues in the CDR3. The CDR3 region is CASSFGGANTGELFF. DNA of the CDR3: TGTGCCAGCAGTTTCGGGGGAGCGAACACCGGGGAGCTGTTTTTT.

The V and J genes are TRBV5-6 and TRBJ2-2, with 9 bases that match TRBD1. Germline values: CDR1 SGHDT, CDR2 YYEEEE. The CDR3 contains 17 residues. Trimming took 4 bases from V and 4 from J; bases not matched to a gene: 11. DNA for the CDR3: TGTGCCAGCAGCCTCCAACCGGGACAGGGTTCCACCGGGGAGCTGTTTTTT. Its translation: CASSLQPGQGSTGELFF.

This clone has a handful of counts. The V gene is TRBV15, the J gene TRBJ2-7, with 7 bases identical to TRBD2. J was trimmed by 7 bases and V by 1 base; bases with no gene match: 7. This CDR3 has 14 amino acids. Germline CDR1 and CDR2: LNHNV and YYDKDF (reference sequence). CDR3 region: CATSRAAAGNEQYF. In nucleotides, the CDR3 is TGTGCCACCAGCAGAGCGGCAGCGGGGAATGAGCAGTACTTC.

V gene TRBV18 combines with J gene TRBJ2-1; weak D call: TRBD1 (5 bases). The germline V gene encodes CDR1 KGHSH and CDR2 LQKENI. The CDR3 is 12 residues long. Trimming left V 3 bases short and J 16 bases short, with 16 bases between. The DNA for the CDR3 is TGTGCCAGCTCACCTAGACAGCCGTCCCTCTTCTTC. Its protein product is CASSPRQPSLFF.

The chain carries TRBV7-8 and TRBJ2-1; D might be TRBD1 (5 bases). Germline V gene sequence: CDR1 SGHVS, CDR2 FQNEAQ. The CDR3 contains 14 residues. Between the trimmed V and J ends, which lost 3 bases and 8 bases, there was a span of 14 bases. The CDR3 sequence: CASSLTTASYEQFF. CDR3 sequence (DNA): TGTGCCAGCAGCTTGACGACAGCATCTTATGAGCAGTTCTTC.

The sample holds one count of this clone. The CDR3 protein is CASSLTGPGGYTF. The CDR3 coding sequence is TGTGCCAGCAGTTTAACAGGGCCGGGTGGCTACACCTTC. The chain links TRBV28 to TRBJ1-2; possible D gene TRBD1, 6 bases. Germline V gene lookup returns CDR1 MDHEN and CDR2 SYDVKM. The CDR3 is 13 residues long. Trimming took 2 bases from V and 7 from J, leaving 11 bases between them.

The chain couples TRBV10-3 to TRBJ1-4, with 8 bases matching TRBD1. The CDR3 runs 15 residues. CDR1 is ENHRY and CDR2 is SYGVKD in the germline V gene. V lost 2 bases, J lost 7 bases, and 6 bases stayed unmatched. CDR3 nucleotides: TGTGCCATCAGTGAGGACAGGGGCAGAGGTGAAAAACTGTTTTTT. It translates to CAISEDRGRGEKLFF.

The chain combines TRBV28 with TRBJ1-2; D call uncertain. The CDR3 runs 17 residues. Trimming shortened V by 2 bases and J by 1 base, and 17 bases separated the two germline ends. CDR1 is MDHEN and CDR2 is SYDVKM in the germline V gene. The CDR3 coding sequence is TGTGCCAGCAGTTTAGGCTCGCGGGCAGAAAGTAACTATGGCTACACCTTC. Amino acids: CASSLGSRAESNYGYTF.

The sample holds one count of this clone. J is TRBJ1-5 and V is TRBV28; the match to TRBD1 covers 8 bases. CDR1 and CDR2 from the germline V gene are MDHEN and SYDVKM. J gave up 7 bases and V 4 bases, and 9 bases lay outside the gene matches. This CDR3 has 15 amino acids. In nucleotides, the CDR3 is TGTGCCAGCAGTTCGACAGGGGCCGCAGGACAGCCCCAGCATTTT. Its translation is CASSSTGAAGQPQHF.

A note on this clone: Mismatch with germline at one junction end may stem from a read error. V and J are TRBV19 and TRBJ2-7; D is unresolved. Germline V lookup: CDR1 LNHDA, CDR2 SQIVND (reference sequence). The CDR3 extends over 15 amino acids. In DNA, the CDR3 is TGTGCCAGCAGTAGAGTAGGGCGAGATCAAAACGAGCAGTACTTC. As protein: CASSRVGRDQNEQYF.

DNA for the CDR3: TGTGCCAGCAGCCTCGGGACAGATAATTCACCCCTCCACTTT. Protein: CASSLGTDNSPLHF. The chain is built from TRBV4-2 and TRBJ1-6, with 7 bases identical to TRBD1. Per the germline V gene, CDR1 is LGHNA and CDR2 is YNFKEQ. Losses at the gene ends were 4 bases for V and 5 bases for J; bases not matched to a gene: 2. CDR3 length: 14 residues.